This T cell receptor (beta chain) was observed in a study of T cell responses to AZD1222 COVID-19 vaccine. Study conclusions and caveats: An increase in Spike-specific TCR breadth and depth was observed after two AZD1222 doses. Spike regions recognized by vaccine-associated CD4 TCRs spanned the protein, led by 160-218 and 743-854. Unmutated regions of variants are reportedly targeted by nearly half of spike-specific TCRs.

Clones were sequenced by immunoSEQ multiplex PCR, and TCRdb holds only the in-frame ones, with some missing. This sample yields roughly 100,000 clones, of which less than 90% are seen a single time; around 3.5% belongs to the top ten. Trimming removed 7 bases at V and 8 bases at J, with 17 bases between. The CDR3 consists of 14 residues. The germline V gene encodes CDR1 MGHDK and CDR2 SYGVNS. Remarks on this clone: What it binds is not known.

This material consisted of peripheral blood, taken on day 0 of AZD1222 vaccination. J is TRBJ1-4 and V is TRBV25-1; possibly TRBD1 for D (5 bases). This TCR derives from an adult in good health. The CDR3 sequence is CASTDSLATEKLFF. In DNA, the CDR3 is TGTGCCAGCACAGACAGCCTAGCGACAGAAAAACTGTTTTTT.